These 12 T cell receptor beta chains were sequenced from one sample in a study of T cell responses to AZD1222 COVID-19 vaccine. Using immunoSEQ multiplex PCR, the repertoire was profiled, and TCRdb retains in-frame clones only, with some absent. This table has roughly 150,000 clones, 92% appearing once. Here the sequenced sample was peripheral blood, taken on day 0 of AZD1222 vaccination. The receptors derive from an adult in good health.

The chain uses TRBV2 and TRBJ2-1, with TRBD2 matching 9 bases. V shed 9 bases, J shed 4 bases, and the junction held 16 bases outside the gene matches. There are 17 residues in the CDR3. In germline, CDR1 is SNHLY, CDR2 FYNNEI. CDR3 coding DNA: TGTGCCAGGGCTGGGGCTAGCGGGACTACCCTTTACAATGAGCAGTTCTTC. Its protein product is CARAGASGTTLYNEQFF. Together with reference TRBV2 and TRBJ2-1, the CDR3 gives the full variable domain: EPEVTQTPSHQVTQMGQEVILRCVPISNHLYFYWYRQILGQKVEFLVSFYNNEISEKSEIFDDQFSVERPDGSNFTLKIRSTKLEDSAMYFCARAGASGTTLYNEQFFGPGTRLTVL.

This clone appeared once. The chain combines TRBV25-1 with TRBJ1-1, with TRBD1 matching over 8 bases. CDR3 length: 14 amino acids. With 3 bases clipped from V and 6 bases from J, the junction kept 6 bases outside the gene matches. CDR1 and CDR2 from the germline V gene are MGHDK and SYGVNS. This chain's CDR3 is CASSDGQGASEAFF. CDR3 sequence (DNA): TGTGCCAGCAGTGATGGGCAGGGGGCCTCTGAAGCTTTCTTT.

Written as DNA, the CDR3 is TGTGCCTGGGATAATGGGACAGGGACGCTCTATAATTCACCCCTCCACTTT. Protein sequence: CAWDNGTGTLYNSPLHF. V usage is TRBV30 and J usage is TRBJ1-6, with 9 bases fitting TRBD1. CDR1 is GTSNPN and CDR2 is SVGIG in the germline V gene (reference sequence). The CDR3 sequence is 17 residues long. The ends lost 5 bases at V and 3 bases at J; junction bases unmatched: 11. Full variable domain (remainder filled in from reference TRBV30 and TRBJ1-6): SQTIHQWPATLVQPVGSPLSLECTVEGTSNPNLYWYRQAAGRGLQLLFYSVGIGQISSEVPQNLSASRPQDRQFILSSKKLLLSDSGFYLCAWDNGTGTLYNSPLHFGNGTRLTVT.

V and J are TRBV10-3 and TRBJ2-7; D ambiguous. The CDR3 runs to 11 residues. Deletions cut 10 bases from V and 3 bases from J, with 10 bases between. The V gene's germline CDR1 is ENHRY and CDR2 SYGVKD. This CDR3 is CATSTLYEQYF. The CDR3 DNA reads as TGTGCCACTTCTACCCTCTACGAGCAGTACTTC.

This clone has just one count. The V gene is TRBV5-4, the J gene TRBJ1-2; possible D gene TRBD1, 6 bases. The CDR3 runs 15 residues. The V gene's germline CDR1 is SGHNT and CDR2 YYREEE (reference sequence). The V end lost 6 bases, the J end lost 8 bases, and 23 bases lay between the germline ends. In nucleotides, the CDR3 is TGTGCCAGCACCCCCCCAGGTGGGGGCCGGGACGGCTACACCTTC. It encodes CASTPPGGGRDGYTF.

CDR3: CASSLRGDEKLFF. The CDR3 DNA sequence: TGTGCCAGCAGTTTGAGGGGGGATGAAAAACTGTTTTTT. This chain connects TRBV27 to TRBJ1-4; perhaps TRBD1 as D (6 bases). The germline CDR1 and CDR2 sequences are MNHEY and SMNVEV (reference sequence). Between the trimmed V and J ends, which lost 3 bases and 6 bases, there was a span of 8 bases. The CDR3 loop spans 13 amino acids.

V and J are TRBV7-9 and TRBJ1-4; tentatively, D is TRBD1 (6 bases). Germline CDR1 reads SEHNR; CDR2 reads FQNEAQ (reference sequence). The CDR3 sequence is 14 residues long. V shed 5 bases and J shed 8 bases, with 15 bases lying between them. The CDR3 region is CASSLQGMGEKLFF. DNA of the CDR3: TGTGCCAGCAGCCTACAGGGTATGGGGGAAAAACTGTTTTTT.

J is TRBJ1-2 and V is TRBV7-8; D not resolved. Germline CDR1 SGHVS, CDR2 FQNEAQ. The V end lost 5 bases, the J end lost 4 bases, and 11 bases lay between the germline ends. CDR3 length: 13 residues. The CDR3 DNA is TGTGCCAGCAGCCCAGGACGGACCTATGGCTACACCTTC. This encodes CASSPGRTYGYTF.

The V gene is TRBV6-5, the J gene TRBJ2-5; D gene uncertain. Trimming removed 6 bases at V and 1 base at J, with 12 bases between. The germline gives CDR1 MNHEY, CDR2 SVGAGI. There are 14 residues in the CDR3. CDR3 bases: TGTGCCAGCAGAGGAGTGTGGGTCCAAGAGACCCAGTACTTC. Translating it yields CASRGVWVQETQYF.

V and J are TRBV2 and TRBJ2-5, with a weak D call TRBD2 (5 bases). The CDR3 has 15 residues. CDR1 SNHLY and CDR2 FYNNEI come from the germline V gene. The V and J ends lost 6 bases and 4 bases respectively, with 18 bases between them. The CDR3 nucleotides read TGTGCCAGCAGACGGTCAACGGGGTGGATAGAGACCCAGTACTTC. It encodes CASRRSTGWIETQYF.

The CDR3 spells CASSLVSGYSGNTIYF. The CDR3, as DNA: TGTGCCAGCAGCTTAGTCTCGGGGTACTCTGGAAACACCATATATTTT. The chain combines TRBV7-6 with TRBJ1-3, with no clear D. Trimming removed 1 base from V and 0 bases from J, with 10 bases in between. Germline CDR1 SGHVS, CDR2 FNYEAQ. The CDR3 totals 16 residues.

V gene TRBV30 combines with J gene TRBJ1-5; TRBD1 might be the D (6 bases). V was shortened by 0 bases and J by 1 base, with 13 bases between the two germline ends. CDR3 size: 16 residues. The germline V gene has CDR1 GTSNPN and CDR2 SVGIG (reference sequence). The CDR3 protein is CAWSVGGLTSNQPQHF. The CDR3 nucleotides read TGTGCCTGGAGTGTTGGGGGGCTCACCAGCAATCAGCCCCAGCATTTT.